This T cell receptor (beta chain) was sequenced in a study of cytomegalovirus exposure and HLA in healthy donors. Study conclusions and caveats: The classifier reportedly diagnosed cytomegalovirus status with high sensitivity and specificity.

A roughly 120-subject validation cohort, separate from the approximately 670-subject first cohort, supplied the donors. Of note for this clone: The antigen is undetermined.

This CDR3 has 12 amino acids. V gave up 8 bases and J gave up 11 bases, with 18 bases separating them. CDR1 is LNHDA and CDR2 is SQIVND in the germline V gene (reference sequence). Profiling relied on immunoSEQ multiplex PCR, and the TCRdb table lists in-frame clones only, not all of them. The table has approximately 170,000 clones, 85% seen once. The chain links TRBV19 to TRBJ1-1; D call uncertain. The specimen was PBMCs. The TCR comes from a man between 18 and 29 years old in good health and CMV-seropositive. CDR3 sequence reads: CASRGRGLGAFF. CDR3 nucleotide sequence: TGTGCCAGTCGTGGGAGAGGACTTGGGGCTTTCTTT.